This T cell receptor (beta chain) was retrieved from a study of shared clonotypes between healthy human individuals. Overall study findings and caveats: The small donor group covered limited genetic and exposure diversity.

Points on this clone: Its antigen is as yet unknown.

There are 12 residues in the CDR3. CDR1 and CDR2 (germline): SQVTM, ANQGSEA. V was trimmed by 6 bases and J by 0 bases, leaving 8 bases between them. For unsorted samples, genomic DNA was extracted from around 95 million PBMCs. Authors' methods: ImmunoSEQ yielded junction-only sequences lacking quality scores, so filtering differed. Produced via immunoSEQ multiplex PCR; TCRdb's table is partial and in-frame only. V, J and clone size are those of that table, while D and trimming were read from the DNA. The data hold about 500,000 clones, with approximately 77% observed a single time. The J gene is TRBJ1-2, the V gene TRBV29-1; D unresolved. The specimen was PBMCs. The source is a woman aged 40 to 55 in good health. Some clones in this sample may be carry-over from other donors' samples. The CDR3 here is CSVGVTNYGYTF. The DNA for the CDR3 is TGCAGCGTCGGCGTGACTAACTATGGCTACACCTTC.